The TCR beta chain under discussion was sequenced for a study of shared clonotypes between healthy human individuals. Findings of the study overall: Clonotype sharing across a handful of donors was observed for around 4.8% of naive CD4 clonotypes.

V lost 5 bases to trimming and J lost 10 bases, with 17 bases between them. Germline assignment: CDR1 MDHEN and CDR2 SYDVKM. The CDR3 contains 13 residues. As concerns this clone: Its matching antigen is unknown.

Sequencing used immunoSEQ multiplex PCR; TCRdb keeps in-frame clones, though not all of them. The sample holds a few million clones; approximately 93% are singletons and the top ten take 0.35% to 0.5%. Material for sequencing was naive CD4+ T cells from PBMCs. Subset noted: CD45RA+ positively selected. This TCR was recovered from a man aged 18 to 30 in good health. Some clones in this sample may be carry-over from other donors' samples. This chain connects TRBV28 to TRBJ2-5; possible D gene TRBD1, 5 bases. The CDR3 DNA follows: TGTGCCAGCAGTCTAGGGGCCCCCCAGGGCCAGTACTTC. This codes for CASSLGAPQGQYF.